This T cell receptor (beta chain) was recorded in a study of metastatic and nonmetastatic thyroid tumors. Study-level information: Comparison of repertoires was carried out across blood and tumor or nodule tissue from malignant and benign thyroid patients. Overall study findings and caveats: Versus benign nodules, malignant thyroid tumors reportedly had significantly higher TCR beta diversity, in blood and tumor.

Of note for this clone: Its target is unknown.

Original methodology: Clinicopathological groups of papillary thyroid cancer showed CDR3 differences that were used to build a distant-metastasis classifier. TCRdb reassembled clones from the PCR reads with MiXCR. The V and J calls, along with clone size, are taken from TCRdb and not from the paper's own processing. The table has about 26,000 clones, 25% to 30% seen once. Patients underwent thyroid surgery, and none had received any treatment before it. V dropped 4 bases and J dropped 6 bases, with 19 bases sitting between them. CDR3 size: 15 residues. Per germline, CDR1 DFQATT and CDR2 SNEGSKA (reference sequence).

The sequencing sample was made of blood. The TCR was taken from a female donor with papillary thyroid cancer or a benign thyroid nodule (not recorded which). Some clones in this sample may be carry-over from other donors' samples. The chain uses TRBV20-1 and TRBJ1-5; D ambiguous. CDR3 sequence: CSATISTASRQPQHF. The CDR3 DNA sequence: TGCAGTGCTACAATCAGTACAGCCTCCCGTCAGCCCCAGCATTTT.